These 3 T cell receptor beta chains were sequenced from one sample in a study of T-cell memory formation after mild COVID-19. In TCRdb, the 5' RACE reads were re-called with MiXCR into one record per CDR3 protein. The table lists 150,000 to 200,000 distinct CDR3 sequences, around 21% of them singletons, with 23% in the top ten. The specimen sequenced was PBMCs or a T cell subset sorted from them (not recorded which). The receptor set was obtained from an adult woman who had mild COVID-19 (a few samples of this study predate the infection). Cell type and time point are not known.

The J gene is TRBJ1-5, the V gene TRBV2; D gene ambiguous. Trimming cost V 4 bases and J 0 bases, with 13 bases left between them. The CDR3 runs to 16 residues. From germline, CDR1 is SNHLY and CDR2 FYNNEI. CDR3 amino acids: CASSAEWVYSNQPQHF. CDR3 coding DNA: TGTGCCAGCAGTGCTGAATGGGTTTATAGCAATCAGCCCCAGCATTTT. The full variable domain, in which reference TRBV2 and TRBJ1-5 provide the parts outside the CDR3, is EPEVTQTPSHQVTQMGQEVILRCVPISNHLYFYWYRQILGQKVEFLVSFYNNEISEKSEIFDDQFSVERPDGSNFTLKIRSTKLEDSAMYFCASSAEWVYSNQPQHFGDGTRLSIL.

This clonotype was observed a few times. J is TRBJ2-7 and V is TRBV11-2; D is undetermined. Germline V gives CDR1 SGHAT, CDR2 FQNNGV. V shed 5 bases and J shed 0 bases, with 14 bases lying between them. This CDR3 region has 15 residues. The CDR3, as DNA: TGTGCCAGCAGCGTTACCCTTAGATTCTCCTACGAGCAGTACTTC. Protein sequence: CASSVTLRFSYEQYF.

In its sample, this clonotype was seen a few times. V is TRBV12-3 or TRBV12-4 and J is TRBJ1-6; the match to TRBD1 covers 7 bases. V was clipped by 4 bases and J by 9 bases; unmatched bases: 9. The CDR3 is made up of 15 amino acids. CDR3 residues: CASSSQAGGGSPLHF. Here the CDR3 DNA reads TGTGCCAGCAGTTCCCAGGCAGGGGGAGGTTCACCCCTCCACTTT.